Shown below are 18 T cell receptor beta chains from a single sample sequenced in a study of beta chain features in type 1 diabetes. Reverse transcription of all isolated RNA meant that expressed TCRB transcripts were sequenced. Method: immunoSEQ multiplex PCR; TCRdb's copy keeps in-frame clones and lacks some. The table shows over 500,000 clones, with around a sixth occurring only once. The sequenced sample consisted of naive CD4+ T cells from blood. The receptor source for this set is a man aged 18 to 30 in good health.

This sequence joins TRBV4-1 and TRBJ2-2; a weak D match, TRBD2 (6 bases). Germline V CDR1 and CDR2: MGHRA, YSYEKL. This CDR3 region has 14 residues. Deletions cut 1 base from V and 5 bases from J, with 8 bases between. The CDR3 DNA reads TGCGCCAGCAGCCAAGTCGGAGGGACCGGGGAGCTGTTTTTT. It codes for CASSQVGGTGELFF.

The rearrangement links TRBV19 to TRBJ2-5; D possibly matches TRBD1 or TRBD2 (5 bases each). This CDR3 region has 14 residues. Trimming took off 5 bases at V and 7 bases at J, with 17 bases between the two ends. Germline V gene lookup returns CDR1 LNHDA and CDR2 SQIVND (reference sequence). The DNA of the CDR3 is TGTGCCAGTAGTCCCCGGGACGTAAGAATGACCCAGTACTTC. The encoded protein is CASSPRDVRMTQYF. Variable domain in full (rest from reference TRBV19 and TRBJ2-5): DGGITQSPKYLFRKEGQNVTLSCEQNLNHDAMYWYRQDPGQGLRLIYYSQIVNDFQKGDIAEGYSVSREKKESFPLTVTSAQKNPTAFYLCASSPRDVRMTQYFGPGTRLLVL.

This clone was detected a few times. Other DNA sequences in the sample encode the same CDR3. The chain has TRBV5-1 and TRBJ2-5; D not resolved. Trimming stripped 0 bases from V and 2 bases from J, with 8 bases between. Germline-derived CDR1 and CDR2 are SGHRS and YFSETQ. This CDR3 comprises 14 residues. In DNA, the CDR3 is TGCGCCAGCAGCTTGGAGGGTCTACAAGAGACCCAGTACTTC. It specifies CASSLEGLQETQYF.

This clone was seen a handful of times. The rearrangement joins TRBV4-2 to TRBJ1-2; D call uncertain. Trimming left V 5 bases short and J 3 bases short, with 19 bases between. The CDR3 length is 16 residues. Germline CDR1 LGHNA, CDR2 YNFKEQ. CDR3 DNA: TGTGCCAGCAGCTCCGGTTGGGGTGGTTGGGACTATGGCTACACCTTC. The encoded protein is CASSSGWGGWDYGYTF.

This clone came up a few times. The chain couples TRBV19 to TRBJ2-3; 7 bases fit TRBD2. The V segment lost 7 bases and the J segment 7 bases; nucleotides outside the gene matches: 14. The CDR3 sequence is 15 residues long. Germline V gives CDR1 LNHDA, CDR2 SQIVND (reference sequence). The CDR3, as DNA: TGTGCCAGTATAGGTGGTAGCGCGGGAGAGAATACGCAGTATTTT. It translates to CASIGGSAGENTQYF.

This clone appeared a few times. The gene calls are TRBV18 and TRBJ1-2; TRBD1 might be the D (5 bases). V lost 3 bases, J lost 1 base, and 9 bases lay in between. Germline values: CDR1 KGHSH, CDR2 LQKENI. The length of the CDR3 is 14 residues. In nucleotides, the CDR3 is TGTGCCAGCTCACCGCAGGGCTTTAACTATGGCTACACCTTC. Translation gives CASSPQGFNYGYTF.

The V call is TRBV15, the J call TRBJ1-2; D call uncertain. CDR3 length equals 14 residues. V lost 1 base and J 3 bases, leaving 9 bases between the germline ends. CDR1 is LNHNV, CDR2 YYDKDF, per germline (reference sequence). CDR3 amino acids: CATSRGRDDYGYTF. CDR3 bases: TGTGCCACCAGCAGAGGCCGCGATGACTATGGCTACACCTTC.

This clone has only a few counts. The V and J genes are TRBV19 and TRBJ2-2; D unresolved. This CDR3 is built from 13 residues. Germline CDR1 is LNHDA and CDR2 is SQIVND (reference sequence). With 0 bases removed from V and 7 bases from J, the gap between germline ends came to 6 bases. The CDR3 loop reads CASSIEGLGELFF. The DNA of the CDR3 is TGTGCCAGTAGTATAGAGGGTCTCGGGGAGCTGTTTTTT.

The V and J genes are TRBV4-2 and TRBJ1-2; no clear D. CDR3 length equals 15 residues. Between the trimmed V and J ends, which lost 0 bases and 1 base, there was a span of 9 bases. Per germline, CDR1 LGHNA and CDR2 YNFKEQ. The CDR3 DNA reads as TGTGCCAGCAGCCAAGATTTCGGCGGTAACTATGGCTACACCTTC. Encoded protein: CASSQDFGGNYGYTF.

This clone has only a few counts. This chain links TRBV2 with TRBJ2-5; 9 positions match TRBD1. The CDR3 loop spans 15 amino acids. With V trimmed by 5 bases and J by 1 base, 5 bases remained unmatched. Germline CDR1 and CDR2: SNHLY and FYNNEI. The CDR3 region is CASSSDRGTQETQYF. DNA of the CDR3: TGTGCCAGCAGTTCCGACAGGGGGACCCAAGAGACCCAGTACTTC.

V gene TRBV10-2 combines with J gene TRBJ1-2; D is possibly TRBD1 (6 bases). Trimming stripped 7 bases from V and 4 bases from J, with 16 bases between. The CDR3 has 14 residues. Germline values: CDR1 WSHSY, CDR2 SAAADI. CDR3 in DNA: TGCGCCAGCACCCAGGGGCCAGCTCCCTATGGCTACACCTTC. It yields the protein CASTQGPAPYGYTF.

V gene TRBV5-6 combines with J gene TRBJ1-3; the D is unclear. CDR1 SGHDT and CDR2 YYEEEE come from the germline V gene. V lost 1 base, J lost 1 base, and 12 bases lay in between. The CDR3 runs to 16 residues. The CDR3 coding sequence is TGTGCCAGCAGCTTGTGGAGTGCCTGGTCTGGAAACACCATATATTTT. It specifies CASSLWSAWSGNTIYF.

This clone was picked up a small number of times. The chain couples TRBV5-1 to TRBJ2-1; D gene uncertain. This CDR3 has 14 residues. Trimming stripped 0 bases from V and 10 bases from J, with 14 bases between. Germline-derived CDR1 and CDR2 are SGHRS and YFSETQ. The CDR3 is CASSLAQPGVEQFF. CDR3 DNA: TGCGCCAGCAGCTTGGCCCAACCCGGCGTGGAGCAGTTCTTC.

The genes are TRBV29-1 and TRBJ2-1, with D possibly matching TRBD2 (5 bases). The CDR3 is 13 residues long. V lost 4 bases and J lost 4, with 11 bases in between. The germline gives CDR1 SQVTM, CDR2 ANQGSEA. CDR3 in amino acids: CSVVRGYYNEQFF. CDR3 in DNA: TGCAGCGTTGTACGGGGATATTACAATGAGCAGTTCTTC.

The CDR3 is CASSGDRSEDEQYF. The DNA of the CDR3 is TGTGCCAGCTCCGGAGACAGGTCGGAGGACGAGCAGTACTTC. The gene calls are TRBV18 and TRBJ2-7, with TRBD1 as a possible D gene (6 bases). Germline CDR1 KGHSH, CDR2 LQKENI. The ends were cut back, 6 bases at V and 5 bases at J, with 17 bases in the middle. This CDR3 spans 14 amino acids.

This clone showed up just a few times. The rearrangement joins TRBV10-3 to TRBJ1-5; TRBD1 might be the D (6 bases). V lost 0 bases to trimming and J lost 6 bases, with 12 bases between them. From germline, CDR1 is ENHRY and CDR2 SYGVKD. The CDR3 has 15 amino acids. The CDR3 DNA sequence: TGTGCCATCAGTGAGTCGGGGGGCCGGGTTCAGCCCCAGCATTTT. The encoded protein is CAISESGGRVQPQHF.

This clone turned up a few times. The rearrangement joins TRBV18 to TRBJ1-1; D is possibly TRBD1 (5 bases). V was shortened by 4 bases and J by 2 bases, with 14 bases between the two germline ends. Germline V gene data show CDR1 as KGHSH and CDR2 as LQKENI. The CDR3 is 15 residues long. Written as DNA, the CDR3 is TGTGCCAGCTCACTAACCGGGGACCGAAACACTGAAGCTTTCTTT. Translation gives CASSLTGDRNTEAFF.

This clone was detected a few times. V is TRBV28 and J is TRBJ1-2; no clear D gene. Trimming removed 6 bases from V and 1 base from J, with 12 bases in between. Germline CDR1 reads MDHEN; CDR2 reads SYDVKM. The CDR3 is 14 amino acids. The CDR3 sequence: CASSGLTGNYGYTF. The CDR3 DNA sequence: TGTGCCAGCAGCGGCCTTACTGGTAACTATGGCTACACCTTC.